The table lists the clone carrying this TCR beta chain with a count of one. The sample comes from a study of cytomegalovirus exposure and HLA in healthy donors. Overall study: An analysis done earlier identified approximately 120 million unique TCR beta sequences from 190 million or so T cells. Assignment to the Caucasian-associated ancestry cluster applied to more than 75% of the 300 to 500 genotyped donors.

The PCR used 60 Vbeta and 13 Jbeta primers. Profiling relied on immunoSEQ multiplex PCR, and the TCRdb table lists in-frame clones only, not all of them. The table includes 100,000 to 150,000 clones, roughly 72% detected once. V trimming: 5 bases; J trimming: 7 bases; junction bases outside the gene matches: 12. The germline V gene has CDR1 MNHNY and CDR2 SVGAGI (reference sequence). The CDR3 is 16 residues long. Each donor's status was that of a healthy bone marrow donor. The sequencing input was PBMCs. The chain has TRBV6-6 and TRBJ1-5; 9 bases agree with TRBD1. The receptor comes from a male donor in good health and CMV-seronegative. CDR3 sequence (DNA): TGTGCCAGCAGTCCCTGGGGGACAGGGTTCACCCAGCCCCAGCATTTT. Encoded protein: CASSPWGTGFTQPQHF.